These 25 T cell receptor beta chains originate from one sample sequenced in a study of CD8 T cells in ankylosing spondylitis. The study, taken as a whole, reports: The study identified a TCR beta motif of roughly eight highly homologous variants that appeared characteristic of ankylosing spondylitis blood.

TCRdb fed the 5' RACE reads into MiXCR, producing one record per CDR3 protein. The sample lists 750,000 to 850,000 distinct CDR3 sequences; approximately 10% were seen once. These TCRs are of unknown antigen specificity. Sequenced material: blood, either unsorted or a sorted T cell fraction (not recorded which). The receptors here all came from a male donor with ankylosing spondylitis.

This clonotype was observed a handful of times. The V and J genes are TRBV4-3 and TRBJ2-1; D perhaps matches TRBD2 (5 bases). Germline V gives CDR1 LGHNA, CDR2 YSLEER. The length of the CDR3 is 16 residues. Trimming pared 3 bases from V and 1 base from J, leaving 13 bases between. The CDR3 spells CASSQGSAVSYNEQFF. The CDR3 region has the DNA TGCGCCAGCAGCCAGGGATCAGCGGTATCCTACAATGAGCAGTTCTTC.

This clonotype was picked up many times. The V and J genes are TRBV4-2 and TRBJ2-7; 8 nucleotides match TRBD1. The germline V gene has CDR1 LGHNA and CDR2 YNFKEQ. CDR3 length equals 18 residues. J lost 2 bases, V lost 5 bases, and 17 bases had no gene match. The CDR3 here is CASSYDLSGTGDTYEQYF. Written as DNA, the CDR3 is TGTGCCAGCAGCTACGATCTATCCGGGACAGGTGATACCTACGAGCAGTACTTC.

As regards this clonotype: A single base separates this from a much larger clone, so it may be a read error. Likely a read error: the CDR3 ends without its conserved phenylalanine or tryptophan. The chain is built from TRBV29-1 and TRBJ1-1, with D hard to call. The ends were cut back, 4 bases at V and 0 bases at J, with 9 bases in the middle. Germline V gives CDR1 SQVTM, CDR2 ANQGSEA. The CDR3 length is 13 residues. CDR3 nucleotides: TGCAGCGTTGTGCGGCCCATGAACACTGAAGCTTTCCTT. It specifies CSVVRPMNTEAFL.

The table lists this clonotype with many counts. The CDR3 coding sequence is TGTGCCAGCAGCCAAGGATCGTCGGCGGGTGAAGCTTTCTTT. Protein: CASSQGSSAGEAFF. J is TRBJ1-1 and V is TRBV4-2; no definite D call. This CDR3 contains 14 residues. Germline assignment: CDR1 LGHNA and CDR2 YNFKEQ. V was shortened by 1 base and J by 7 bases, with 13 bases between the two germline ends.

This chain uses TRBV3-1 with TRBJ2-6; no definite D call. Deletions cut 0 bases from V and 1 base from J, with 16 bases between. The CDR3 spans 19 residues. CDR1 LGHDT and CDR2 YNNKEL come from the germline V gene (reference sequence). CDR3 region: CASSQDWAGTRSGANVLTF. As DNA, the CDR3 is TGTGCCAGCAGCCAAGATTGGGCAGGTACAAGGTCTGGGGCCAACGTCCTGACTTTC.

In its sample, this clonotype was seen a few times. The CDR3, as DNA: TGTGCCAGCAGCTTTGGACAATTCGATGGCTACACCTTC. Its protein product is CASSFGQFDGYTF. The gene calls are TRBV5-4 and TRBJ1-2; tentatively, D is TRBD1 (5 bases). Trimming removed 2 bases at V and 6 bases at J, with 11 bases between. This CDR3 is built from 13 residues. Looked up from germline, CDR1 is SGHNT and CDR2 is YYREEE (reference sequence). Variable domain in full (rest from reference TRBV5-4 and TRBJ1-2): ETGVTQSPTHLIKTRGQQVTLRCSSQSGHNTVSWYQQALGQGPQFIFQYYREEENGRGNFPPRFSGLQFPNYSSELNVNALELDDSALYLCASSFGQFDGYTFGSGTRLTVV.

This chain links TRBV7-9 with TRBJ1-5; D is unclear. Germline V lookup: CDR1 SEHNR, CDR2 FQNEAQ (reference sequence). The CDR3 covers 13 residues. Trimming pared 2 bases from V and 5 bases from J, leaving 7 bases between. For the CDR3, the DNA is TGTGCCAGCAGCTTAACGTGGGATCAGCCCCAGCATTTT. This codes for CASSLTWDQPQHF.

The J gene is TRBJ2-5, the V gene TRBV5-1, with D hard to call. Per the germline V gene, CDR1 is SGHRS and CDR2 is YFSETQ. The CDR3 has 17 amino acids. With 0 bases removed from V and 2 bases from J, the gap between germline ends came to 17 bases. CDR3 coding DNA: TGCGCCAGCAGCTTGGGGGTCGGTTATCAACCTCAAGAGACCCAGTACTTC. Translating it yields CASSLGVGYQPQETQYF.

In this sample, this clonotype turned up a few times. V gene TRBV20-1 combines with J gene TRBJ1-6; 9 bases are a match to TRBD1. The length of the CDR3 is 13 residues. With V trimmed by 4 bases and J by 10 bases, 5 bases remained unmatched. Germline CDR1 reads DFQATT; CDR2 reads SNEGSKA (reference sequence). The CDR3 region is CSATGQGQSPLHF. The CDR3 DNA reads as TGCAGTGCTACAGGACAGGGGCAATCACCCCTCCACTTT.

This clonotype was observed at least ten times. CDR3 amino acids: CSAPLAAYSYNEQFF. CDR3 nucleotide sequence: TGCAGTGCGCCGCTAGCGGCATACTCCTACAATGAGCAGTTCTTC. The chain joins TRBV20-1 to TRBJ2-1; the match to TRBD2 covers 7 bases. Germline V CDR1 and CDR2: DFQATT, SNEGSKA (reference sequence). Unmatched junction bases numbered 8, after V lost 6 bases and J lost 0 bases. The CDR3 is 15 amino acids.

The chain joins TRBV3-1 to TRBJ2-7, with D tentatively TRBD2 (5 bases). With 1 base removed from V and 2 bases from J, the gap between germline ends came to 9 bases. CDR3 length: 14 residues. Germline assignment: CDR1 LGHDT and CDR2 YNNKEL (reference sequence). This chain's CDR3 is CASSQVEVPYEQYF. CDR3 nucleotides: TGTGCCAGCAGCCAAGTGGAGGTACCCTACGAGCAGTACTTC.

This clonotype was counted only a few times. The CDR3 region has the DNA TGTGCCAGCAGCCAAGGAGGGACAGAAGTGCACGAGCAGTACTTC. Encoded protein: CASSQGGTEVHEQYF. The V gene is TRBV4-2, the J gene TRBJ2-7; 7 bases map to TRBD1. J gave up 5 bases and V 1 base, and 8 bases lay outside the gene matches. The CDR3 is 15 amino acids. The germline V gene encodes CDR1 LGHNA and CDR2 YNFKEQ.

This clonotype appeared a few times. The genes are TRBV28 and TRBJ2-5; D possibly matches TRBD1 or TRBD2 (5 bases each). The CDR3 runs to 16 residues. CDR1 and CDR2 from the germline V gene are MDHEN and SYDVKM. Trimming pared 6 bases from V and 3 bases from J, leaving 20 bases between. CDR3 in DNA: TGTGCCAGCAGCCCAAGGGCCACTAGAGGGGAAGAGACCCAGTACTTC. Translation: CASSPRATRGEETQYF.

This clonotype was detected only a few times. This chain joins TRBV7-9 and TRBJ1-5, with D maybe TRBD1 (5 bases). The CDR3 loop spans 14 amino acids. Trimming removed 11 bases from V and 1 base from J, with 15 bases in between. Per the germline V gene, CDR1 is SEHNR and CDR2 is FQNEAQ (reference sequence). The CDR3 DNA follows: TGTGCCTCTACCCGGGCAGGGAGCAATCAGCCCCAGCATTTT. This gives the protein CASTRAGSNQPQHF.

In its sample, this clonotype was seen a few times. The CDR3 protein is CASSLVQGAQEETQYF. The CDR3 DNA follows: TGCGCCAGCAGCTTGGTACAGGGGGCGCAGGAAGAGACCCAGTACTTC. The chain combines TRBV5-1 with TRBJ2-5; 9 nucleotides line up with TRBD1. V gave up 0 bases and J gave up 3 bases; unmatched junction bases: 6. This CDR3 spans 16 amino acids. CDR1 is SGHRS and CDR2 is YFSETQ in the germline V gene.

This clonotype was picked up a small number of times. The chain is built from TRBV4-2 and TRBJ2-5; D is ambiguous. Per germline, CDR1 LGHNA and CDR2 YNFKEQ. Deletions cut 4 bases from V and 3 bases from J, with 12 bases between. CDR3 length: 14 amino acids. Here the CDR3 reads CASSRAGKEETQYF. CDR3 nucleotide sequence: TGTGCCAGCAGCCGCGCCGGCAAGGAAGAGACCCAGTACTTC.

The chain is built from TRBV6-2 or TRBV6-3 and TRBJ2-7, with a tentative D call TRBD2 (6 bases). The germline V and J ends were trimmed by 2 bases and 0 bases, with 17 bases remaining between them. The CDR3 contains 17 residues. The germline V gene has CDR1 MNHEY and CDR2 SVGEGT. This chain's CDR3 is CASSYRLGSGDSYEQYF. The CDR3 nucleotides read TGTGCCAGCAGTTACCGCTTGGGTAGCGGAGACTCCTACGAGCAGTACTTC.

This clonotype showed up many times. V usage is TRBV6-6 and J usage is TRBJ1-1; no reliable D call. There are 13 residues in the CDR3. Trimming took 5 bases from V and 4 from J, leaving 11 bases between them. In germline, CDR1 is MNHNY, CDR2 SVGAGI (reference sequence). As DNA, the CDR3 is TGTGCCAGCAGTCGCACAGCGCGCACTGAAGCTTTCTTT. Protein sequence: CASSRTARTEAFF.

This clonotype showed up many times. The chain employs TRBV7-9 and TRBJ2-7, with 9 nucleotides matching TRBD2. Germline assignment: CDR1 SEHNR and CDR2 FQNEAQ (reference sequence). J gave up 3 bases and V 4 bases, and 10 bases lay outside the gene matches. This CDR3 comprises 16 residues. The CDR3 DNA is TGTGCCAGCAGCTCCCTAAGCGGGAGGTTGATCTACGAGCAGTACTTC. Amino acid sequence: CASSSLSGRLIYEQYF.

This clonotype was picked up many times. The chain employs TRBV2 and TRBJ2-2, with TRBD1 identical over 11 bases. The V gene's germline CDR1 is SNHLY and CDR2 FYNNEI. This CDR3 spans 15 amino acids. V lost 6 bases, J lost 4 bases, and 4 bases stayed unmatched. The CDR3 region is CASSGQGAATGELFF. CDR3 bases: TGTGCCAGCAGCGGACAGGGGGCGGCCACCGGGGAGCTGTTTTTT.

The gene calls are TRBV9 and TRBJ1-1; possibly TRBD1 for D (5 bases). Between the trimmed V and J ends, which lost 0 bases and 5 bases, there was a span of 11 bases. CDR1 SGDLS and CDR2 YYNGEE come from the germline V gene. CDR3 length: 14 residues. The CDR3 DNA is TGTGCCAGCAGCGTAGGGCAGGGTGGGACTGAAGCTTTCTTT. This encodes CASSVGQGGTEAFF.

The sample holds many counts of this clonotype. The rearrangement joins TRBV20-1 to TRBJ2-7, with D perhaps matching TRBD1 (5 bases). Trimming removed 5 bases at V and 0 bases at J, with 17 bases between. From germline, CDR1 is DFQATT and CDR2 SNEGSKA (reference sequence). The CDR3 is 15 amino acids. This CDR3 is CSAALYRRLSYEQYF. CDR3 DNA: TGCAGTGCTGCTCTTTACAGGCGACTCTCCTACGAGCAGTACTTC.

The chain couples TRBV20-1 to TRBJ2-3, with 10 bases lining up with TRBD2. The CDR3 is 15 amino acids. Per germline, CDR1 DFQATT and CDR2 SNEGSKA (reference sequence). The ends lost 6 bases at V and 7 bases at J; junction bases unmatched: 13. This CDR3 is CSADPQAGGRNTQYF. The CDR3 coding sequence is TGCAGTGCGGACCCCCAAGCGGGGGGGCGGAATACGCAGTATTTT.

There are many counts of this clonotype. The chain recombines TRBV5-1 with TRBJ2-7; unclear D gene. The V and J ends lost 4 bases and 4 bases respectively, with 9 bases between them. The CDR3 loop spans 12 amino acids. Germline CDR1 and CDR2: SGHRS and YFSETQ. Here the CDR3 DNA reads TGCGCCAGCAGCCGTCGGGTGTACGAGCAGTACTTC. This translates into CASSRRVYEQYF.

In its sample, this clonotype was seen many times. The chain has TRBV10-3 and TRBJ2-7, with TRBD1 identical over 8 bases. The CDR3 loop spans 15 amino acids. Germline V gene sequence: CDR1 ENHRY, CDR2 SYGVKD. Trimming removed 4 bases from V and 2 bases from J; junction bases left unmatched: 7. CDR3 protein: CAISGDRSSTYEQYF. The CDR3 region has the DNA TGTGCCATCAGTGGGGACAGGTCCAGTACCTACGAGCAGTACTTC.